These 22 T cell receptor beta chains originate from one sample sequenced in a study of shared clonotypes between healthy human individuals. Method: immunoSEQ multiplex PCR; TCRdb's copy keeps in-frame clones and lacks some. The sample lists about 820,000 clones; approximately 92% were seen once. CD45RO-negative cells were positively selected for CCR7, leaving out terminally differentiated effector memory CD45RA+ cells. Material: naive CD8+ T cells sorted from blood. These receptors originate from a man aged 25 to 40 in good health.

This chain joins TRBV5-1 and TRBJ2-1; D is possibly TRBD1 or TRBD2 (5 bases each). Germline CDR1 and CDR2: SGHRS and YFSETQ. The CDR3 is 13 amino acids. Trimming removed 4 bases at V and 6 bases at J, with 11 bases between. CDR3 coding DNA: TGCGCCAGCAGCCCCCGGGGCAGCAATGAGCAGTTCTTC. It yields the protein CASSPRGSNEQFF.

The chain joins TRBV5-6 to TRBJ2-3, with D possibly being TRBD2 (5 bases). V lost 4 bases to trimming and J lost 6 bases, with 18 bases between them. The CDR3 has 15 residues. Per germline, CDR1 SGHDT and CDR2 YYEEEE. This CDR3 reads CASSPLGTSLDTQYF. CDR3 DNA: TGTGCCAGCAGCCCGCTCGGCACTAGTCTCGATACGCAGTATTTT.

This clone was seen only a few times. The chain recombines TRBV5-1 with TRBJ2-5; 8 bases are shared with TRBD2. The J segment lost 1 base and the V segment lost 6 bases, leaving 11 bases of the junction unmatched. Germline CDR1 SGHRS, CDR2 YFSETQ. The CDR3 consists of 16 residues. The CDR3 region has the DNA TGCGCCAGCACCGACCGGGAGGGCCCTCGCCAAGAGACCCAGTACTTC. Translating it yields CASTDREGPRQETQYF.

The chain couples TRBV7-3 to TRBJ2-7, with 7 bases lining up with TRBD2. Germline V gives CDR1 SGHTA, CDR2 FQGTGA. The CDR3 length is 13 residues. Trimming removed 0 bases from V and 6 bases from J; junction bases left unmatched: 2. CDR3 amino acids: CASSLTSGGEQYF. The CDR3 DNA reads as TGTGCCAGCAGCTTAACGTCGGGAGGCGAGCAGTACTTC.

The V gene is TRBV4-3, the J gene TRBJ2-6; D call uncertain. V was pared by 0 bases and J by 0 bases, with 6 bases between. CDR3 length equals 16 residues. Germline values: CDR1 LGHNA, CDR2 YSLEER. The CDR3 nucleotides are TGCGCCAGCAGCCAAGATTTAGGCTCTGGGGCCAACGTCCTGACTTTC. Translating gives CASSQDLGSGANVLTF.

This sequence joins TRBV6-1 and TRBJ1-1; possibly TRBD1 for D (6 bases). CDR3 length: 14 residues. From germline, CDR1 is MNHNS and CDR2 SASEGT. V was cut by 3 bases and J by 4 bases, with 12 bases left in between. The CDR3 sequence: CASSETRGVTEAFF. CDR3 in DNA: TGTGCCAGCAGTGAGACCAGGGGAGTCACTGAAGCTTTCTTT.

The chain carries TRBV27 and TRBJ2-7; D is uncertain. CDR1 and CDR2 (germline): MNHEY, SMNVEV (reference sequence). The CDR3 is 11 amino acids. Trimming pared 5 bases from V and 4 bases from J, leaving 6 bases between. DNA for the CDR3: TGTGCCAGCAGTGATTATTACGAGCAGTACTTC. This translates into CASSDYYEQYF.

As for this clone: The sample holds other DNA sequences that translate to the same CDR3. The chain couples TRBV7-9 to TRBJ2-7, with 9 bases that match TRBD1. This CDR3 comprises 15 residues. Trimming removed 5 bases from V and 3 bases from J; junction bases left unmatched: 8. Germline V CDR1 and CDR2: SEHNR, FQNEAQ (reference sequence). As DNA, the CDR3 is TGTGCCAGCAGCCTGCCCGGGACAGGGAACTACGAGCAGTACTTC. Residues: CASSLPGTGNYEQYF.

This clone was observed a few times. The chain has TRBV6-5 and TRBJ2-5; 8 bases agree with TRBD2. The CDR3 consists of 15 residues. V lost 2 bases and J lost 5; bases outside the gene matches: 7. Germline loops: CDR1 MNHEY, CDR2 SVGAGI. CDR3 sequence: CASSYGVSGGETQYF. CDR3 bases: TGTGCCAGCAGTTACGGGGTCTCGGGAGGGGAGACCCAGTACTTC.

The V call is TRBV2, the J call TRBJ1-3; D is undetermined. Between the trimmed V and J ends, which lost 9 bases and 4 bases, there was a span of 10 bases. Germline CDR1 is SNHLY and CDR2 is FYNNEI. This CDR3 region has 12 residues. The CDR3 coding sequence is TGTGCCAGGGCATCAACAGGAAACACCATATATTTT. Protein sequence: CARASTGNTIYF.

The gene calls are TRBV11-3 and TRBJ2-2; 7 bases agree with TRBD2. The CDR3 length is 17 residues. The ends lost 5 bases at V and 4 bases at J; junction bases unmatched: 13. Per the germline V gene, CDR1 is SGHNT and CDR2 is YENEEA. The CDR3 DNA sequence: TGTGCCAGCAGCGGGCGACGGGAGGACGGTACCACCGGGGAGCTGTTTTTT. This sequence encodes CASSGRREDGTTGELFF.

V gene TRBV27 combines with J gene TRBJ2-3; no reliable D call. The germline CDR1 and CDR2 sequences are MNHEY and SMNVEV (reference sequence). V was cut by 4 bases and J by 4 bases, with 15 bases left in between. This CDR3 contains 15 residues. The CDR3 protein is CASSSKRGRADTQYF. The CDR3 DNA follows: TGTGCCAGCAGTTCCAAGAGAGGAAGGGCAGATACGCAGTATTTT.

This clone came up once. The chain uses TRBV7-9 and TRBJ2-7, with no clear D. The V gene's germline CDR1 is SEHNR and CDR2 FQNEAQ (reference sequence). The V gene lost 8 bases and the J gene lost 7 bases, with 12 bases spanning the gap. The CDR3 runs 11 residues. CDR3 in DNA: TGTGCCAGCGGGCAGTCTTCGGAGCAGTACTTC. It is translated as CASGQSSEQYF.

The rearrangement links TRBV27 to TRBJ2-7, with D possibly called TRBD1 or TRBD2 (7 bases each). The CDR3 is made up of 15 amino acids. Between the trimmed V and J ends, which lost 0 bases and 6 bases, there was a span of 15 bases. Germline values: CDR1 MNHEY, CDR2 SMNVEV (reference sequence). CDR3: CASSLSPTGRGEQYF. Written as DNA, the CDR3 is TGTGCCAGCAGTTTATCCCCGACAGGGAGGGGCGAGCAGTACTTC.

This clone appeared a single time. CDR3 residues: CASSLELNEKLFF. The CDR3 DNA reads as TGTGCCAGCAGCTTAGAACTTAATGAAAAACTGTTTTTT. This chain connects TRBV5-6 to TRBJ1-4; D not resolved. Between the trimmed V and J ends, which lost 2 bases and 4 bases, there was a span of 6 bases. Germline V gene lookup returns CDR1 SGHDT and CDR2 YYEEEE. The CDR3 contains 13 residues.

The chain joins TRBV27 to TRBJ2-7, with 10 nucleotides matching TRBD1. The CDR3 covers 15 residues. The trim removed 8 bases at V and 7 bases at J, leaving 14 bases unmatched. Germline-derived CDR1 and CDR2 are MNHEY and SMNVEV (reference sequence). CDR3 residues: CASGKPGQGMDEQYF. The DNA for the CDR3 is TGTGCCAGCGGAAAACCGGGACAGGGGATGGATGAGCAGTACTTC.

This sequence joins TRBV9 and TRBJ2-1, with TRBD2 identical over 14 bases. The germline V gene has CDR1 SGDLS and CDR2 YYNGEE. The length of the CDR3 is 16 residues. V gave up 0 bases and J gave up 4 bases; unmatched junction bases: 0. Here the CDR3 reads CASSVGTSGRYNEQFF. The CDR3 coding sequence is TGTGCCAGCAGCGTAGGGACTAGCGGGAGGTACAATGAGCAGTTCTTC. Based on the CDR3 plus reference TRBV9 and TRBJ2-1, the full variable domain is DSGVTQTPKHLITATGQRVTLRCSPRSGDLSVYWYQQSLDQGLQFLIQYYNGEERAKGNILERFSAQQFPDLHSELNLSSLELGDSALYFCASSVGTSGRYNEQFFGPGTRLTVL.

The rearrangement links TRBV9 to TRBJ2-7; tentative D call: TRBD1 (6 bases). The V end was cut by 3 bases, the J end by 1 base, with 17 bases between. Per germline, CDR1 SGDLS and CDR2 YYNGEE. The length of the CDR3 is 16 residues. The CDR3 region has the DNA TGTGCCAGCAGCGAGCCATCGGGGCAGGGGTCCTACGAGCAGTACTTC. It translates to CASSEPSGQGSYEQYF.

The chain's CDR3 is CASSLASGVGTQYF. CDR3 in DNA: TGTGCCAGCAGCTTGGCTTCAGGGGTCGGTACGCAGTATTTT. V usage is TRBV5-4 and J usage is TRBJ2-3, with D tentatively TRBD1 (6 bases). This CDR3 contains 14 residues. The V end lost 0 bases, the J end lost 8 bases, and 13 bases lay between the germline ends. CDR1 is SGHNT and CDR2 is YYREEE in the germline V gene (reference sequence).

This rearrangement joins TRBV7-8 to TRBJ2-1; unclear D gene. The CDR3 is made up of 15 amino acids. The germline CDR1 and CDR2 sequences are SGHVS and FQNEAQ. Trimming removed 3 bases at V and 5 bases at J, with 14 bases between. The DNA of the CDR3 is TGTGCCAGCAGCTTCCGAGTTACTAAAAACAATGAGCAGTTCTTC. It encodes CASSFRVTKNNEQFF.

This chain uses TRBV29-1 with TRBJ2-1; D unclear. CDR1 is SQVTM and CDR2 is ANQGSEA in the germline V gene. The CDR3 consists of 13 residues. V lost 3 bases, J lost 4 bases, and 10 bases lay in between. The CDR3 DNA reads TGCAGCGTTGATTGGCGGAAATACAATGAGCAGTTCTTC. It encodes CSVDWRKYNEQFF.

The chain couples TRBV10-3 to TRBJ1-1, with D unclear. The germline CDR1 and CDR2 sequences are ENHRY and SYGVKD. V was clipped by 2 bases and J by 2 bases, with 6 bases between them. The CDR3 extends over 13 amino acids. CDR3 region: CAISEQINTEAFF. The CDR3 nucleotides read TGTGCCATCAGTGAGCAAATCAACACTGAAGCTTTCTTT.